The 3 T cell receptor beta chains below were found in one sample sequenced in a study of blood T cell repertoires in COVID-19. Using immunoSEQ multiplex PCR, the repertoire was profiled, and TCRdb retains in-frame clones only, with some absent. The table has 270,000 or so clones, 81% seen once. Sequencing was done on a sample of peripheral blood. The origin of the receptors is a woman in her fifties or sixties with active or convalescent COVID-19.

V usage is TRBV5-1 and J usage is TRBJ2-6; TRBD1 matches at 11 bases. The V gene's germline CDR1 is SGHRS and CDR2 YFSETQ. V lost 2 bases, J lost 4 bases, and 2 bases stayed unmatched. The length of the CDR3 is 16 residues. Here the CDR3 reads CASSFGQGAGANVLTF. The CDR3 coding sequence is TGCGCCAGCAGCTTCGGACAGGGGGCAGGGGCCAACGTCCTGACTTTC.

CDR3 protein: CSVDREGGYTF. The CDR3 DNA sequence: TGCAGCGTTGACAGGGAAGGAGGCTACACCTTC. The gene calls are TRBV29-1 and TRBJ1-2, with TRBD1 as a possible D gene (5 bases). V shed 3 bases and J shed 8 bases, with 10 bases lying between them. In germline, CDR1 is SQVTM, CDR2 ANQGSEA. The CDR3 sequence is 11 residues long. Combining the CDR3 with reference TRBV29-1 and TRBJ1-2 gives the whole variable domain SAVISQKPSRDICQRGTSLTIQCQVDSQVTMMFWYRQQPGQSLTLIATANQGSEATYESGFVIDKFPISRPNLTFSTLTVSNMSPEDSSIYLCSVDREGGYTFGSGTRLTVV.

V usage is TRBV11-1 and J usage is TRBJ2-3; 8 bases align to TRBD1. V gave up 5 bases and J gave up 6 bases; unmatched junction bases: 10. Germline lookup yields CDR1 SGHAT and CDR2 FQDESV (reference sequence). This CDR3 is built from 15 residues. CDR3 in DNA: TGTGCCAGCAGCCGCCTGACAGGGGTTTCGGATACGCAGTATTTT. Encoded protein: CASSRLTGVSDTQYF.